The 18 T cell receptor beta chains below come from one sample, sequenced in a study of blood T cells in healthy people across ages. Together with a sample-barcoded 5' primer, a J-beta primer mix was included in a second PCR lasting roughly 6 to 12 cycles. TCRdb reprocessed the 5' RACE reads via MiXCR and lists one record per CDR3 protein. The sample has 660,000 or so distinct CDR3 sequences, approximately 50% seen once. The sequencing sample was made of blood. Source of these receptors: a man aged 55 to 70 in good health.

The gene calls are TRBV5-1 and TRBJ1-2; 12 bases match TRBD1. V dropped 4 bases and J dropped 4; count of bases not matched to a gene: 8. In germline, CDR1 is SGHRS, CDR2 YFSETQ. This CDR3 region has 16 residues. CDR3 sequence: CASSPGDRGLVYGYTF. In DNA, the CDR3 is TGCGCCAGCAGCCCAGGGGACAGGGGGCTCGTCTATGGCTACACCTTC.

The V gene is TRBV10-3, the J gene TRBJ1-5; 7 positions agree with TRBD1. V dropped 3 bases and J dropped 0; count of bases not matched to a gene: 11. This CDR3 spans 18 amino acids. The germline CDR1 and CDR2 sequences are ENHRY and SYGVKD. The CDR3 DNA sequence: TGTGCCATCAGTGAAGGGGGCGAGACGCCTTATAGCAATCAGCCCCAGCATTTT. Translated, it gives CAISEGGETPYSNQPQHF.

This clonotype occurred a few times. V is TRBV29-1 and J is TRBJ2-4; D not resolved. Trimming took off 6 bases at V and 5 bases at J, with 17 bases between the two ends. Germline V gene sequence: CDR1 SQVTM, CDR2 ANQGSEA. The length of the CDR3 is 14 residues. Written as DNA, the CDR3 is TGCAGCGTCTCTATATCCCTATCAGAAAACATTCAGTACTTC. Its protein product is CSVSISLSENIQYF. Full variable domain (remainder filled in from reference TRBV29-1 and TRBJ2-4): SAVISQKPSRDICQRGTSLTIQCQVDSQVTMMFWYRQQPGQSLTLIATANQGSEATYESGFVIDKFPISRPNLTFSTLTVSNMSPEDSSIYLCSVSISLSENIQYFGAGTRLSVL.

A remark on this clonotype: The junction differs from germline at one of its ends, possibly a read error. The chain couples TRBV5-4 to TRBJ1-6; D gene ambiguous. Germline CDR1 and CDR2: SGHNT and YYREEE (reference sequence). The CDR3 is made up of 15 amino acids. CDR3 nucleotides: TGTGCCAGCAGCTTGGCCGGCGGCGAAGGTTCACCCCCCCACTTT. Protein sequence: CASSLAGGEGSPPHF.

To note about this clonotype: This may arise from a read error, as a much more abundant clone is one base away. This chain links TRBV18 with TRBJ2-1, with TRBD2 as a possible D gene (5 bases). Germline CDR1 KGHSH, CDR2 LQKENI. This CDR3 has 14 residues. The CDR3 here is CASSPGSSCNEQFF. The CDR3 coding sequence is TGTGCCAGCTCACCGGGGAGCTCCTGCAATGAGCAGTTCTTC.

This clonotype was observed a handful of times. The chain joins TRBV5-1 to TRBJ2-5; 8 bases match TRBD1. The CDR3 consists of 17 residues. Germline assignment: CDR1 SGHRS and CDR2 YFSETQ. J was trimmed by 4 bases and V by 4 bases; bases with no gene match: 15. The CDR3 loop reads CASSIGQGGVMRETQYF. The CDR3 bases are TGCGCCAGCAGCATCGGACAGGGCGGGGTGATGAGAGAGACCCAGTACTTC.

This clonotype was detected only a few times. The chain joins TRBV5-1 to TRBJ2-4; 7 bases fit TRBD1. CDR1 is SGHRS, CDR2 YFSETQ, per germline. Trimming at V came to 0 bases and at J to 3 bases, leaving 9 bases not matched to a gene. The CDR3 is 17 amino acids. The CDR3 spells CASSLARDSFGKNIQYF. The CDR3 bases are TGCGCCAGCAGCTTGGCCCGGGACAGCTTTGGCAAAAACATTCAGTACTTC.

This clonotype was seen once. The genes are TRBV7-9 and TRBJ1-2; 7 bases match TRBD1. The V gene end was trimmed by 2 bases and the J gene end by 3 bases; junction bases not matched to a gene: 3. CDR1 and CDR2 (germline): SEHNR, FQNEAQ (reference sequence). The CDR3 covers 14 residues. This CDR3 reads CASSLQGVDYGYTF. The CDR3 DNA is TGTGCCAGCAGCTTACAGGGGGTCGACTATGGCTACACCTTC.

As to this clonotype: The junction departs from the called germline gene at one end, perhaps through a read error. For the CDR3, the DNA is TGTAGTGCTAGACCGGGGACACCAACCTACAATGAGCAGTTCTTC. This encodes CSARPGTPTYNEQFF. The chain recombines TRBV20-1 with TRBJ2-1, with D perhaps matching TRBD1 (6 bases). Germline V gene lookup returns CDR1 DFQATT and CDR2 SNEGSKA (reference sequence). CDR3 length equals 15 residues.

The rearrangement joins TRBV6-2 or TRBV6-3 to TRBJ1-6; no firm D call. From germline, CDR1 is MNHEY and CDR2 SVGEGT. V gave up 7 bases and J gave up 7 bases, with 5 bases separating them. This CDR3 has 11 residues. This chain's CDR3 is CASKGNSPLHF. CDR3 nucleotides: TGTGCCAGCAAAGGCAATTCACCCCTCCACTTT.

This clonotype was counted many times. A much larger clone sits a single nucleotide away, making a read error possible. The chain joins TRBV2 to TRBJ2-5; 8 bases match TRBD1. V lost 3 bases, J lost 11 bases, and 14 bases stayed unmatched. The CDR3 consists of 15 residues. The germline V gene encodes CDR1 SNHLY and CDR2 FYNNEI. The CDR3 is CASSEAGTGYNEQYF. In DNA, the CDR3 is TGTGCCAGCAGTGAGGCCGGGACAGGTTACAATGAGCAGTACTTC.

The chain couples TRBV12-3 or TRBV12-4 to TRBJ2-7; tentatively, D is TRBD2 (5 bases). V gave up 5 bases and J gave up 8 bases, with 16 bases separating them. The CDR3 spans 13 residues. This CDR3 reads CASSVGSGRQQYF. As DNA, the CDR3 is TGTGCCAGCAGTGTAGGGTCGGGGAGACAGCAGTACTTC.

The chain links TRBV29-1 to TRBJ1-2; perhaps TRBD1 as D (6 bases). The CDR3 is made up of 16 amino acids. V lost 3 bases to trimming and J lost 3 bases, with 20 bases between them. Germline loops: CDR1 SQVTM, CDR2 ANQGSEA. Here the CDR3 reads CSVDGTSPGAYYGYTF. In nucleotides, the CDR3 is TGCAGCGTTGATGGGACATCCCCTGGGGCCTACTATGGCTACACCTTC.

The V call is TRBV28, the J call TRBJ2-3; TRBD1 might be the D (5 bases). This CDR3 has 15 amino acids. Trimming took off 8 bases at V and 2 bases at J, with 17 bases between the two ends. Per the germline V gene, CDR1 is MDHEN and CDR2 is SYDVKM. CDR3: CASRKGPLPTDTQYF. CDR3 nucleotide sequence: TGTGCCAGCCGCAAGGGGCCCCTGCCCACAGATACGCAGTATTTT.

The chain has TRBV4-2 and TRBJ1-1; D remains unclear. Germline CDR1 LGHNA, CDR2 YNFKEQ. The CDR3 has 14 residues. V was cut by 1 base and J by 3 bases, with 9 bases left in between. The CDR3 coding sequence is TGTGCCAGCAGCCAAGTGAGGGAGGACACTGAAGCTTTCTTT. Translating it yields CASSQVREDTEAFF.

The V and J genes are TRBV15 and TRBJ2-5, with 14 bases that match TRBD2. The germline V gene encodes CDR1 LNHNV and CDR2 YYDKDF (reference sequence). V lost 0 bases, J lost 0 bases, and 6 bases stayed unmatched. The CDR3 contains 19 residues. For the CDR3, the DNA is TGTGCCACCAGCAGAGAGGCCGGGACTAGCGGGGGTTACCAAGAGACCCAGTACTTC. This sequence encodes CATSREAGTSGGYQETQYF. Based on the CDR3 plus reference TRBV15 and TRBJ2-5, the full variable domain is DAMVIQNPRYQVTQFGKPVTLSCSQTLNHNVMYWYQQKSSQAPKLLFHYYDKDFNNEADTPDNFQSRRPNTSFCFLDIRSPGLGDTAMYLCATSREAGTSGGYQETQYFGPGTRLLVL.

The gene calls are TRBV4-1 and TRBJ2-3; D uncertain. V dropped 4 bases and J dropped 2 bases, with 19 bases sitting between them. This CDR3 spans 17 amino acids. Germline V gene lookup returns CDR1 MGHRA and CDR2 YSYEKL. CDR3 loop: CASSLGPAHSSTDTQYF. The CDR3 DNA reads as TGCGCCAGCAGCCTAGGACCGGCACACTCTTCCACAGATACGCAGTATTTT.

This chain links TRBV20-1 with TRBJ2-7; D not certain. Looked up from germline, CDR1 is DFQATT and CDR2 is SNEGSKA (reference sequence). This CDR3 contains 13 residues. V lost 3 bases and J lost 0, with 9 bases in between. The CDR3 DNA sequence: TGCAGTGCTAGCGACGCGAGCTCCTACGAGCAGTACTTC. Encoded protein: CSASDASSYEQYF.